This record looks at one T cell receptor beta chain sequence and its context. This clonotype was seen a handful of times. This clone's antigen is unknown. No base quality values were provided; no much bigger clone lies one nucleotide off. Unmatched junction bases come to 4, with V trimmed by 5 bases and J by 6 bases. Taken from cysteine to phenylalanine, the CDR3 has 13 residues. The CDR3 DNA has 39 bases and is translated from base 1. CDR1 and CDR2 were assigned from the germline V gene (reference sequence) as DFQATT and SNEGSKA. These data are taken from a study of naive and memory T cell subsets (dated by TCRdb to about 2017). In terms of the full investigation: Sorted naive and memory T cell subsets from peripheral blood were analyzed in the study using a UMI-based, open-source pipeline for TCR alpha and beta sequencing. RNA was DNase-treated and reverse transcribed with TCR constant-region primers, mostly using SuperScript III. Complete agreement was observed between the functional CMV T cell responses and the IgG serology results.

Overall results and qualifications from the work: Single alpha or beta chain sequences, rather than paired alpha/beta receptors, were used to define clonotypes. Gini index rose and Shannon and inverse Simpson diversity fell from naive through CM, EM and EMRA in both CD4 and CD8 cells. The abundance of TCRs followed a power law with an exponent that differed between naive and memory subsets yet stayed consistent across the three individuals. The repertoire findings for the naive and memory subsets could not be validated, as no ground truth was available. RNA-based TCR counts may be influenced by expression changes linked to T cell activation and differentiation. After error correction, only a single occurrence was seen for over 85% of naive TCR sequences, so much steeper abundance distributions were produced than in memory subsets.

Library method: UMI-ligation and nested PCR. To cover both TRBC1 and TRBC2, the beta constant-region primer consisted of an equimolar mix of two oligonucleotides. Four rounds of PCR were used to amplify ligated cDNA, with nested alpha and beta constant-region primers being used together with the SP2 primer. T4 RNA ligase 1 ligated a single-stranded oligonucleotide carrying the SP2 primer and a 12-nucleotide UMI to the cDNA 3' end. The ligation reaction was kept at 16 degrees C for roughly 18-25 hours. PCR2 was typically run as a SYBR Green qPCR and stopped at a predetermined threshold to prevent over-amplification. Every purification after the first one was done using Agencourt AMPure XP magnetic beads. Libraries were quantified by Qubit and checked on a TapeStation, with a main peak expected near 650 bp. Pooled libraries were sequenced on an Illumina MiSeq using v2 2x251 paired-end kits, and typically roughly 0.85-2.3 million reads were obtained per sample. Each sample library was pooled at approximately 4 nM, and roughly 5-8% PhiX was included to improve cluster recognition. Per the authors' processing: Decombinator assigned V and J genes to Demultiplexor-processed FASTQ reads by tag matching, allowing a single base-pair mismatch. UMIs were used by Collapsinator to correct both sequencing errors and frequency errors arising from PCR heterogeneity. CDR3Translator translated TCRs and extracted CDR3s from the conserved cysteine to the FGXG phenylalanine, flagging non-productive sequences. Gini, Shannon entropy and inverse Simpson indices were calculated on repertoires that had been subsampled to equal numbers of UMI-defined TCRs. Clonotype abundance distributions were fitted to a power law by maximum likelihood within the linear range. On one naive CD8 sample, the pipeline and MIGEC gave similar UMI counts, unique TCR numbers and clonal distributions. The repertoires were searched for approximately 7,000 CMV-associated CDR3 sequences that had been compiled from VDJdb and a published dataset. TCRdb reanalyzed the raw reads on its own, using fastp at Q25 for trimming and MiXCR for clone calling, and kept in-frame beta chains. When rows share a CDR3 protein, they turn into one entry using the most common DNA and genes. These V and J calls rely on TCRdb rather than the paper's analysis. The sample includes 95,000 to 150,000 distinct CDR3 sequences, with 36% observed a single time. Together, the top ten hold about 1% of the sample.

TCR alpha and beta chain libraries were amplified separately from the second PCR step onward. The CMV status of each donor was determined by measuring IFNgamma production from CD4+ T cells after fresh PBMCs had been stimulated overnight with CMV viral lysate. CD4 T cells were positively selected with Miltenyi beads, followed by positive selection of CD8 T cells from the CD4-negative fraction. Cells stained for CD3, CD4, CD8, CD45RA, CD27 and a live/dead dye were sorted on a BD Aria II into four subsets by CD45RA and CD27. Three healthy volunteers provided blood, and the blood of each volunteer was split into CD4 and CD8 T cells and then into four differentiation subsets. About 0.11 L of peripheral blood was taken from each donor, and PBMC were separated by density-gradient centrifugation on Ficoll-Paque PLUS. The sorted cells were lysed in RLT buffer, after which RNA was extracted using a Qiagen RNeasy kit and kept at -80 degrees C.

The receptor was isolated from a human donor in good health. The chain is assembled from TRBV20-1 and TRBJ2-7, with 13 central nucleotides matching TRBD2. What was sequenced was central memory CD4+ T cells from blood. Interpreted using the paper, the cell subset or site label stands for: central memory, CD45RA- CD27+. The CDR3 region: CSARTSGSPEQYF. In nucleotides, the sequence is TGCAGTGCTCGGACTAGCGGGAGTCCCGAGCAGTACTTC.